This is a list of T cell receptor beta chains from one sample in a study of a mutant IDH1 vaccine in newly diagnosed glioma. Clones were read by immunoSEQ multiplex PCR, and TCRdb kept only the in-frame ones, dropping some. The sample lists more than 55,000 clones; about 81% were seen once. Their target antigens are unknown. Material: PBMCs, obtained from a glioma patient whose treatment included an IDH1 peptide vaccine. The origin of the receptors is a woman aged 40 to 50 with glioma. Some clones in this sample may be carry-over from other donors' samples. CDR3s leave out the opening cysteine and the closing phenylalanine or tryptophan.

TRBJ1-2	TRBV7-9	ASTPPDRPYGYT
TRBJ2-7	TRBV28	ASSTPGQGRHEQY
TRBJ1-5	TRBV6-6	ASSYGSGGQPQH
TRBJ2-1	TRBV27	ASSLGYAGTSYNEQF
TRBJ1-1	TRBV2	ASKSEWGVNTEAF
TRBJ2-7	TRBV5-1	ASSLAPGADRYEQY
TRBJ2-7	TRBV6-5	ASSYTGETYEQY
TRBJ1-5	TRBV4-1	ASSQSETGGLNQPQH
TRBJ2-3	TRBV5-6	ASSGSRGKGDTQY
TRBJ2-7	TRBV2	ASSAGGPEQY
TRBJ1-5	TRBV27	ASSLRDRYQPQH
TRBJ1-5	TRBV2	ASSAPLGAAGNQPQH
TRBJ1-2	TRBV6-1	ASSEVATFASYGYT
TRBJ1-1	TRBV7-2	ASTAGMNTEAF
TRBJ1-4	TRBV29-1	SVAGTANEKLF
TRBJ2-3	TRBV29-1	SVEGGGRSVDTQY
TRBJ2-1	TRBV4-2	ASSLNPSGAREQF
TRBJ1-1	TRBV30	AWSDEDTEAF
TRBJ1-2	TRBV7-2	ASSLIVGKGQGYT
TRBJ1-5	TRBV7-8	ASRPGSRGGNQPQH
TRBJ1-2	TRBV6-5	ASTQGRDGYT
TRBJ2-7	TRBV6-1	ASSEAPGAVWYEQY
TRBJ1-5	TRBV5-6	ASSFGGGYSNQPQH
TRBJ1-5	TRBV7-9	ASSLEGSNQPQH
TRBJ2-4	TRBV10-3	AISESIPGVNIQY
TRBJ1-1	TRBV7-2	ASSLARQGNEAF
TRBJ1-2	TRBV9	ASSLRDRANYGYT
TRBJ2-2	TRBV7-3	ASSETGQATGELF
TRBJ1-2	TRBV18	ASSPTRGTGTPS
TRBJ1-5	TRBV10-3	AISGGFGSNQPQH
TRBJ2-5	TRBV5-6	ASTLRRQGALETQY
TRBJ1-1	TRBV13	ASSVTLDAF
TRBJ1-2	TRBV18	ASSQGRAQDYGYT
TRBJ2-5	TRBV4-1	ASSHPQETQY
TRBJ1-1	TRBV5-1	ASSLEVRNTEAF
TRBJ1-1	TRBV4-1	ASSHPTGGDTEAF
TRBJ2-5	TRBV5-1	ASSLAGLAGAWGY
TRBJ2-5	TRBV5-4	ASSLGTAMGETQY
TRBJ1-1	TRBV5-6	ASSLGNGAF
TRBJ2-3	TRBV7-2	ASSPSTDTQY
TRBJ1-1	TRBV19	ASSSGTYTEAF
TRBJ2-3	TRBV18	ASSRASPSDTQY
TRBJ2-7	TRBV7-9	ASSFQGGSYEQY
TRBJ2-5	TRBV27	ASSSRMGPTQY
TRBJ2-7	TRBV4-1	ASSHATGGKDEQY
TRBJ2-3	TRBV7-8	ASSRPIRWTQY